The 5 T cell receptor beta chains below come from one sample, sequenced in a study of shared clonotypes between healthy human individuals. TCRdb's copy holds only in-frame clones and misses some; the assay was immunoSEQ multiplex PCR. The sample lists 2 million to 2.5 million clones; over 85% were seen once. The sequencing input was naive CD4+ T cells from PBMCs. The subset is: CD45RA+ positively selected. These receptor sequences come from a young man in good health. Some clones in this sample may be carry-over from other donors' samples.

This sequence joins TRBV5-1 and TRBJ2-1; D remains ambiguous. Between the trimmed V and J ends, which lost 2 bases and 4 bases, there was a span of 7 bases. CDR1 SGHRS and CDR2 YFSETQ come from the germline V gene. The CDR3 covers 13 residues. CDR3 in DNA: TGCGCCAGCAGCTTCGCGATGTACAATGAGCAGTTCTTC. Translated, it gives CASSFAMYNEQFF.

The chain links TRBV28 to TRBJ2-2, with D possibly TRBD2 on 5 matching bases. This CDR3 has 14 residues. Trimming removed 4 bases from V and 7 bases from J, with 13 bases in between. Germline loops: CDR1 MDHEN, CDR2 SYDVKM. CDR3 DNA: TGTGCCAGCAGTTCCGTTCGCGAGGGCGGGGAGCTGTTTTTT. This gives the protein CASSSVREGGELFF.

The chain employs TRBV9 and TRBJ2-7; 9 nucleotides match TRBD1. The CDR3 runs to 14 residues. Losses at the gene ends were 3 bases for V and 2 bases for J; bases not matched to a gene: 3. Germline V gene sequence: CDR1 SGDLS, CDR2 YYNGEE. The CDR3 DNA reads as TGTGCCAGCAGCGGGGGGACAGGGCCCTACGAGCAGTACTTC. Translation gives CASSGGTGPYEQYF.

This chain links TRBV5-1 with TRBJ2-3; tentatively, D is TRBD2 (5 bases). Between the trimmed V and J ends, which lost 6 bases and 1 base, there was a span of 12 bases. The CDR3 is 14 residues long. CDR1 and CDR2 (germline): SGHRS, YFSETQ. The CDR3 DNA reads TGCGCCAGCACCCGCCCCGGGGGCACAGATACGCAGTATTTT. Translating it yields CASTRPGGTDTQYF.

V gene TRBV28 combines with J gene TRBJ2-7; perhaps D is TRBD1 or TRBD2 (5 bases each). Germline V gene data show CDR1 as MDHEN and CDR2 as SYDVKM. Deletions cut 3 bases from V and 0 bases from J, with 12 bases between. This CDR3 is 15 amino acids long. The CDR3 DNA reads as TGTGCCAGCAGTTTGGCGGCAGGGAGCTCCTACGAGCAGTACTTC. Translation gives CASSLAAGSSYEQYF.